One sample yielded the 15 T cell receptor beta chains listed below, sequenced in a study of shared clonotypes between healthy human individuals. CD45RO-negative cells were positively selected for CCR7, leaving out terminally differentiated effector memory CD45RA+ cells. The data were produced by immunoSEQ multiplex PCR, yet TCRdb's version contains in-frame clones alone and is incomplete. Of about 2 million clones in the sample, just under 95% were seen once. What was sequenced was naive CD8+ T cells sorted from blood. Source of these receptors: a man between 18 and 29 years old in good health.

The chain has TRBV9 and TRBJ2-2, with TRBD2 identical over 10 bases. The CDR3 spans 16 residues. The germline CDR1 and CDR2 sequences are SGDLS and YYNGEE. V lost 2 bases to trimming and J lost 6 bases; unmatched junction nucleotides: 7. The CDR3 spells CASSVFLAGDSGELFF. The CDR3 coding sequence is TGTGCCAGCAGCGTGTTTCTAGCGGGAGATTCCGGGGAGCTGTTTTTT.

This clone was picked up one time. Other DNA sequences in the same sample also yield this CDR3. The chain carries TRBV2 and TRBJ2-5, with TRBD2 matching 11 bases. V gave up 8 bases and J gave up 5 bases; unmatched junction bases: 7. Germline V CDR1 and CDR2: SNHLY, FYNNEI. This CDR3 region has 14 residues. In nucleotides, the CDR3 is TGTGCCAGCTCAGGACTAGCGGGTTCGGAGACCCAGTACTTC. Protein sequence: CASSGLAGSETQYF.

CDR3 residues: CASSGAGGEGNSPLHF. The CDR3 DNA is TGTGCTTCTAGTGGGGCAGGGGGAGAGGGAAATTCACCCCTCCACTTT. This rearrangement joins TRBV27 to TRBJ1-6; TRBD1 matches 7 bases. Germline V CDR1 and CDR2: MNHEY, SMNVEV (reference sequence). The CDR3 has 16 amino acids.

The chain combines TRBV14 with TRBJ2-1; no firm D call. CDR1 and CDR2 from the germline V gene are SGHDN and FVKESK. The V gene lost 2 bases and the J gene lost 6 bases, with 11 bases spanning the gap. This CDR3 is 14 amino acids long. The CDR3 sequence is CASSQSTGSNEQFF. CDR3 DNA: TGTGCCAGCAGCCAATCGACTGGGTCCAATGAGCAGTTCTTC.

The chain joins TRBV2 to TRBJ2-1; a possible D gene is TRBD2 (6 bases). Trimming removed 7 bases at V and 6 bases at J, with 19 bases between. CDR3 length: 15 residues. The V gene's germline CDR1 is SNHLY and CDR2 FYNNEI. This CDR3 is CASIPDAGGGNEQFF. The CDR3, as DNA: TGTGCCAGCATCCCTGACGCCGGGGGTGGCAATGAGCAGTTCTTC.

Turning to this clone: The same CDR3 arises from other DNA sequences in this sample as well. The V and J genes are TRBV19 and TRBJ1-1; D gene ambiguous. Per germline, CDR1 LNHDA and CDR2 SQIVND (reference sequence). This CDR3 is 12 amino acids long. Trimming shortened V by 8 bases and J by 1 base, and 8 bases separated the two germline ends. The CDR3: CASWTGNTEAFF. The CDR3 DNA follows: TGTGCCAGTTGGACGGGGAACACTGAAGCTTTCTTT.

Worth noting for this clone: The sample holds other DNA sequences that translate to the same CDR3. The rearrangement uses TRBV7-9 and TRBJ1-1; D not resolved. Germline CDR1 SEHNR, CDR2 FQNEAQ (reference sequence). With 6 bases removed from V and 2 bases from J, the gap between germline ends came to 7 bases. CDR3 size: 12 residues. CDR3 loop: CASRFSNTEAFF. The CDR3 coding sequence is TGTGCCAGCAGATTCAGTAACACTGAAGCTTTCTTT.

This chain links TRBV25-1 with TRBJ2-1; D is ambiguous. The V gene lost 2 bases and the J gene lost 9 bases, with 2 bases spanning the gap. This CDR3 is 10 amino acids long. Germline CDR1 and CDR2: MGHDK and SYGVNS. In nucleotides, the CDR3 is TGTGCCAGCAGTGAAATTGAGCAGTTCTTC. As protein: CASSEIEQFF.

This chain connects TRBV5-1 to TRBJ2-7; D is undetermined. Germline V CDR1 and CDR2: SGHRS, YFSETQ. The V end was cut by 0 bases, the J end by 6 bases, with 10 bases between. CDR3 length equals 13 residues. CDR3 in DNA: TGCGCCAGCAGCTTGGCCGGTAGGGCCGAGCAGTACTTC. Its translation is CASSLAGRAEQYF.

This chain joins TRBV7-3 and TRBJ1-6; D possibly corresponds to TRBD1 (5 bases). CDR1 SGHTA and CDR2 FQGTGA come from the germline V gene. Trimming took off 2 bases at V and 16 bases at J, with 27 bases between the two ends. This CDR3 has 17 amino acids. CDR3 residues: CASSLERGLRIGVRLHF. DNA of the CDR3: TGTGCCAGCAGCTTAGAACGGGGCCTCCGTATTGGGGTAAGGCTCCACTTT.

The rearrangement uses TRBV6-1 and TRBJ1-2; 10 nucleotides align to TRBD1. The CDR3 is 14 amino acids. Germline CDR1 is MNHNS and CDR2 is SASEGT. V was clipped by 4 bases and J by 4 bases; unmatched bases: 3. The CDR3 spells CASSVGQGLYGYTF. CDR3 bases: TGTGCCAGCAGTGTGGGACAGGGGCTCTATGGCTACACCTTC.

J is TRBJ2-2 and V is TRBV7-8; 8 bases map to TRBD2. CDR1 SGHVS and CDR2 FQNEAQ come from the germline V gene. V lost 3 bases and J lost 0; bases outside the gene matches: 6. This CDR3 spans 17 amino acids. CDR3 sequence (DNA): TGTGCCAGCAGCTTTGGACTAGCTGGGGCGAACACCGGGGAGCTGTTTTTT. It specifies CASSFGLAGANTGELFF. The entire variable domain, with the rest obtained from reference TRBV7-8 and TRBJ2-2, is as follows: GAGVSQSPRYKVAKRGQDVALRCDPISGHVSLFWYQQALGQGPEFLTYFQNEAQLDKSGLPSDRFFAERPEGSVSTLKIQRTQQEDSAVYLCASSFGLAGANTGELFFGEGSRLTVL.

This clone was observed a handful of times. Other DNA variants within this sample encode the same CDR3. J is TRBJ1-1 and V is TRBV7-9; D is unresolved. Between the trimmed V and J ends, which lost 3 bases and 6 bases, there was a span of 5 bases. CDR1 is SEHNR and CDR2 is FQNEAQ in the germline V gene (reference sequence). The CDR3 runs to 11 residues. The CDR3 reads CASSFSPEAFF. The CDR3 DNA reads TGTGCCAGCAGCTTTTCTCCTGAAGCTTTCTTT.

This chain connects TRBV11-3 to TRBJ2-1, with a tentative D call TRBD1 (5 bases). Trimming shortened V by 5 bases and J by 3 bases, and 8 bases separated the two germline ends. The CDR3 sequence is 13 residues long. CDR1 is SGHNT, CDR2 YENEEA, per germline. CDR3 protein: CASSTDSYNEQFF. In DNA, the CDR3 is TGTGCCAGCAGCACAGACAGCTACAATGAGCAGTTCTTC. The complete variable domain, with remaining parts taken from reference TRBV11-3 and TRBJ2-1, reads EAGVVQSPRYKIIEKKQPVAFWCNPISGHNTLYWYLQNLGQGPELLIRYENEEAVDDSQLPKDRFSAERLKGVDSTLKIQPAELGDSAVYLCASSTDSYNEQFFGPGTRLTVL.

Remarks on this clone: Other DNA sequences in the same sample also yield this CDR3. The chain is built from TRBV27 and TRBJ2-7; 7 nucleotides agree with TRBD2. Germline assignment: CDR1 MNHEY and CDR2 SMNVEV (reference sequence). The CDR3 contains 14 residues. With 3 bases clipped from V and 3 bases from J, the junction kept 5 bases outside the gene matches. CDR3 sequence: CASSFGGSDYEQYF. The CDR3 DNA reads as TGTGCCAGCAGTTTTGGCGGGAGCGACTACGAGCAGTACTTC.